The source of this T cell receptor (beta chain) is a study of blood T cell repertoires in COVID-19. Whole-study context: Acute-phase and convalescent COVID-19 samples originated in the United States, Italy and Spain.

CDR1 and CDR2 from the germline V gene are SNHLY and FYNNEI. CDR3 length: 14 amino acids. J gave up 5 bases and V 1 base, and 4 bases lay outside the gene matches. This clone is a singleton in its sample. The cohort comprised adults aged 18 to 89 years residing in under 30 US areas. Clones were sequenced by immunoSEQ multiplex PCR, and TCRdb holds only the in-frame ones, with some missing. The sample comprises about 400,000 clones, 85% to 90% of which are singletons, and about 1.7% rests with the top ten. The chain recombines TRBV2 with TRBJ2-5; 7 nucleotides match TRBD1. The TCR originated in a woman aged 25 to 39 who had recovered from COVID-19. Sample: PBMCs or T cells enriched from blood (not recorded which). In DNA, the CDR3 is TGTGCCAGCAGTGAAGGTCTAGGGGGCGAGACCCAGTACTTC. It translates to CASSEGLGGETQYF.